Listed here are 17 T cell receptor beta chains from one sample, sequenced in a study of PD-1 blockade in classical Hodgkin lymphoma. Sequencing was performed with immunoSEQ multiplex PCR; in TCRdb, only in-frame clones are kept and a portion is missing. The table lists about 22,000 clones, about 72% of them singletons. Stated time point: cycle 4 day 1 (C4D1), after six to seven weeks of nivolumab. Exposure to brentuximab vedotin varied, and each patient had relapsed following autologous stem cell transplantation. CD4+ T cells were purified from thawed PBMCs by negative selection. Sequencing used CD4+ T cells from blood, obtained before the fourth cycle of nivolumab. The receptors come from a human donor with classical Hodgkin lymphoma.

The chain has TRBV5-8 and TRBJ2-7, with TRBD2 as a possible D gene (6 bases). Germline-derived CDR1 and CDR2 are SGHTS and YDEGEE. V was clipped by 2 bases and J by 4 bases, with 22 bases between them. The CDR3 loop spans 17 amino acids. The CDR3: CASSFDSRWDFEYEQYF. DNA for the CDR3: TGTGCCAGCAGCTTCGACTCACGGTGGGACTTTGAGTACGAGCAGTACTTC.

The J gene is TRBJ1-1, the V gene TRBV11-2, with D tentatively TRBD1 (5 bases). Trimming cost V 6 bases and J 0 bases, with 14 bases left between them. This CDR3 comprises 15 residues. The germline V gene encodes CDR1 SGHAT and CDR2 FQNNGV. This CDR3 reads CASSSGTVMNTEAFF. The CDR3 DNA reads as TGTGCCAGCAGTTCTGGGACCGTAATGAACACTGAAGCTTTCTTT.

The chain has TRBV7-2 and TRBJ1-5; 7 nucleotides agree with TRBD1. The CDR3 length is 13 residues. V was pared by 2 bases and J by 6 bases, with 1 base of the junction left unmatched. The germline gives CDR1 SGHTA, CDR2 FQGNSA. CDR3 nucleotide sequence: TGTGCCAGCAGCTTAACAGGGGTTCAGCCCCAGCATTTT. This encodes CASSLTGVQPQHF.

CDR3 sequence reads: CASSHTLTGIEQFF. The DNA for the CDR3 is TGCGCCAGCAGCCACACCTTGACAGGGATTGAGCAGTTCTTC. The chain combines TRBV4-3 with TRBJ2-1; 7 bases map to TRBD1. The junction had 8 bases not matched to a gene; V was cut back by 3 bases and J by 9 bases. Germline CDR1 and CDR2: LGHNA and YSLEER. The CDR3 is 14 residues long.

For the CDR3, the DNA is TGTGCCAGCGGAACAGGGGGCGCGGTAGAAAAACTGTTTTTT. The encoded protein is CASGTGGAVEKLFF. The rearrangement links TRBV6-5 to TRBJ1-4; 9 bases agree with TRBD1. CDR3 length: 14 amino acids. In germline, CDR1 is MNHEY, CDR2 SVGAGI. V lost 8 bases and J lost 8; bases outside the gene matches: 9.

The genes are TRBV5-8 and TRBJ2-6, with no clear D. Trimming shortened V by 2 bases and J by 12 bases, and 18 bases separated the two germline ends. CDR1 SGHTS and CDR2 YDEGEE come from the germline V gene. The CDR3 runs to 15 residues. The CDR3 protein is CASSFDSGSSSVLTF. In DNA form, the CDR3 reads TGTGCCAGCAGCTTCGATTCAGGCTCATCCTCCGTCCTGACTTTC. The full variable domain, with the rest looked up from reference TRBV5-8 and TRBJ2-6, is EAGVTQSPTHLIKTRGQQATLRCSPISGHTSVYWYQQALGLGLQFLLWYDEGEERNRGNFPPRFSGRQFPNYSSELNVNALELEDSALYLCASSFDSGSSSVLTFGAGSRLTVL.

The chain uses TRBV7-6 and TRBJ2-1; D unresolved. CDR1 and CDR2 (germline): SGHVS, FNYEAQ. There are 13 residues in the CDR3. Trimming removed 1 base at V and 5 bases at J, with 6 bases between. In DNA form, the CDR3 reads TGTGCCAGCAGCTTAGGTCCGAACAATGAGCAGTTCTTC. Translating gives CASSLGPNNEQFF.

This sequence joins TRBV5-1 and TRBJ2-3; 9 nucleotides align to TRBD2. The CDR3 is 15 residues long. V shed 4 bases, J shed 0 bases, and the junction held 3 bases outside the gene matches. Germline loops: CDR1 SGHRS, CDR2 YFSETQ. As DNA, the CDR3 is TGCGCCAGCAGCGTACTAGCGGGTAGCACAGATACGCAGTATTTT. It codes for CASSVLAGSTDTQYF.

CDR3 coding DNA: TGCGCCAGCAGCGGGGTGTCCGAGCAGTACTTC. Amino acids: CASSGVSEQYF. The chain links TRBV5-1 to TRBJ2-7; D ambiguous. The CDR3 is 11 residues long. Between the trimmed V and J ends, which lost 4 bases and 6 bases, there was a span of 8 bases. CDR1 is SGHRS, CDR2 YFSETQ, per germline.

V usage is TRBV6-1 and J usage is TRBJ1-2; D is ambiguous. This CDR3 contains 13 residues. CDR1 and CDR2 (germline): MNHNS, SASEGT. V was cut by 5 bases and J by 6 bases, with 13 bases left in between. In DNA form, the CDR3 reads TGTGCCAGCAGTACCACGGACGGGAATGGCTACACCTTC. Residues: CASSTTDGNGYTF.

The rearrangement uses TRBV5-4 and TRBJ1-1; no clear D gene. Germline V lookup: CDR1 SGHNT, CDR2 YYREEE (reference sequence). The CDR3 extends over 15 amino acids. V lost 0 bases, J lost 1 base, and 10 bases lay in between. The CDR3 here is CASSLGQRTNTEAFF. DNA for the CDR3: TGTGCCAGCAGCTTGGGTCAGAGGACGAACACTGAAGCTTTCTTT.

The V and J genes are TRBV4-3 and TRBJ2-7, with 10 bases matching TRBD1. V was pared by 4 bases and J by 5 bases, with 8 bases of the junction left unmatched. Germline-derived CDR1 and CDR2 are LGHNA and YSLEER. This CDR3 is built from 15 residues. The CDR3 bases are TGCGCCAGCAGCCGAGAAGGGACAGGGGATAACGAGCAGTACTTC. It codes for CASSREGTGDNEQYF.

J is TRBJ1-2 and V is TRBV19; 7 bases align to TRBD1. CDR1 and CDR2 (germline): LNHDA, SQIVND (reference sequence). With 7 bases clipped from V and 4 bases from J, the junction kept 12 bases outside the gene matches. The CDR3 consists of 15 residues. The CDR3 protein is CASTPPARTGYGYTF. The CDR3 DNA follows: TGTGCCAGTACCCCACCGGCGAGGACAGGCTATGGCTACACCTTC.

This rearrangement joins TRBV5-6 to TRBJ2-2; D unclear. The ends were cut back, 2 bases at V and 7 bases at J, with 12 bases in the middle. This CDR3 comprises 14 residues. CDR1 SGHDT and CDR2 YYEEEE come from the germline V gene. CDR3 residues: CASSFLEIGGELFF. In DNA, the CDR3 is TGTGCCAGCAGCTTCTTGGAGATTGGCGGGGAGCTGTTTTTT.

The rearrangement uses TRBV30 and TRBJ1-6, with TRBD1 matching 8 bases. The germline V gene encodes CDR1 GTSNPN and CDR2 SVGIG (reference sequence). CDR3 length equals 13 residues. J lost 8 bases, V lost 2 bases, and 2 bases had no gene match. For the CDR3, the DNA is TGTGCCTGGAGTACGACAGGGGATTCACCCCTCCACTTT. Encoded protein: CAWSTTGDSPLHF.

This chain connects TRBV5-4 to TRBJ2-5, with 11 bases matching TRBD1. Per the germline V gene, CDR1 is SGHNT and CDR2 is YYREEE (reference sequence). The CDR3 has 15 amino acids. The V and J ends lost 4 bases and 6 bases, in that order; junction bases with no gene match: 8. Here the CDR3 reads CASSAGTGGGKTQYF. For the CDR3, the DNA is TGTGCCAGCAGCGCCGGGACAGGGGGAGGGAAGACCCAGTACTTC.

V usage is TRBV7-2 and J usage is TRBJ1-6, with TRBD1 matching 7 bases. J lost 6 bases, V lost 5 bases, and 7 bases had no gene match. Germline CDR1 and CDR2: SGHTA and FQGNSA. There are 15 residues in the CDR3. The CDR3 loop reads CASSDRQGGNSPLHF. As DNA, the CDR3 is TGTGCCAGCAGCGACCGACAGGGAGGTAATTCACCCCTCCACTTT.